The 8 T cell receptor beta chains below were found in one sample sequenced in a study of blood T cells in healthy people across ages. Together with a sample-barcoded 5' primer, a J-beta primer mix was included in a second PCR lasting roughly 7 to 11 cycles. TCRdb fed the 5' RACE reads into MiXCR, producing one record per CDR3 protein. This repertoire shows fewer than 1.5 million distinct CDR3 sequences, 42% found once; its top ten account for approximately 7.9%. Sequencing input: blood. The receptor source for this set is a woman younger than 30 in good health.

The rearrangement links TRBV11-2 to TRBJ2-3, with 7 bases that match TRBD1. There are 16 residues in the CDR3. V was pared by 4 bases and J by 6 bases, with 13 bases of the junction left unmatched. Looked up from germline, CDR1 is SGHAT and CDR2 is FQNNGV. The CDR3 nucleotides are TGTGCCAGCAGCTACAGGGGCCGCCCAACCCCGGATACGCAGTATTTT. Its translation: CASSYRGRPTPDTQYF.

This clonotype was counted between two and nine times. This rearrangement joins TRBV20-1 to TRBJ2-5; 7 bases are a match to TRBD2. The V and J ends lost 6 bases and 3 bases, in that order; junction bases with no gene match: 4. The CDR3 has 12 amino acids. Looked up from germline, CDR1 is DFQATT and CDR2 is SNEGSKA (reference sequence). CDR3 sequence (DNA): TGCAGTGCCCTACTAGCGAAAGAGACCCAGTACTTC. It codes for CSALLAKETQYF.

This clonotype was recorded at least ten times. This chain uses TRBV27 with TRBJ1-2, with TRBD1 matching over 9 bases. The ends lost 6 bases at V and 2 bases at J; junction bases unmatched: 4. The CDR3 runs to 14 residues. Germline V CDR1 and CDR2: MNHEY, SMNVEV (reference sequence). The CDR3 reads CASSLGTGNYGYTF. In DNA form, the CDR3 reads TGTGCCAGCAGCCTCGGGACAGGGAACTATGGCTACACCTTC.

V is TRBV11-2 and J is TRBJ2-5, with 10 nucleotides matching TRBD2. Germline-derived CDR1 and CDR2 are SGHAT and FQNNGV. This CDR3 spans 17 amino acids. Trimming removed 1 base from V and 1 base from J; junction bases left unmatched: 6. CDR3 DNA: TGTGCCAGCAGCTTAGCCCCAGGACTAGCGGTCCAAGAGACCCAGTACTTC. It translates to CASSLAPGLAVQETQYF.

A remark on this clonotype: A read error may produce the germline difference seen at one junction end. The V and J genes are TRBV30 and TRBJ1-2; D gene uncertain. The CDR3 contains 11 residues. Germline V CDR1 and CDR2: GTSNPN, SVGIG (reference sequence). CDR3 region: CAGSSSYGYTF. The CDR3 DNA follows: TGTGCCGGGAGTTCAAGCTATGGCTACACCTTC.

The chain employs TRBV20-1 and TRBJ2-7, with 11 bases that match TRBD2. In germline, CDR1 is DFQATT, CDR2 SNEGSKA (reference sequence). V shed 1 base and J 0 bases; nucleotides not matched to a gene: 8. The CDR3 extends over 17 amino acids. CDR3 sequence reads: CSARVASGRFRSYEQYF. CDR3 bases: TGCAGTGCTAGAGTCGCTAGCGGGAGGTTTCGCTCCTACGAGCAGTACTTC.

The chain couples TRBV12-3 or TRBV12-4 to TRBJ2-1; D is ambiguous. The CDR3 runs to 12 residues. V shed 8 bases and J shed 8 bases, with 13 bases lying between them. CDR3 bases: TGTGCCAGCGGATGGAAAGGTGATGAGCAGTTCTTC. It encodes CASGWKGDEQFF.

This clonotype has just a few counts. The chain links TRBV13 to TRBJ1-5, with D perhaps matching TRBD1 (5 bases). There are 16 residues in the CDR3. Germline CDR1 PRHDT, CDR2 FYEKMQ (reference sequence). V was shortened by 3 bases and J by 3 bases, with 15 bases between the two germline ends. This CDR3 reads CASSFRGGGTNQPQHF. The CDR3 DNA sequence: TGTGCCAGCAGCTTTCGGGGTGGAGGGACCAATCAGCCCCAGCATTTT.